The text below deals with one T cell receptor (beta chain). Its antigen is undetermined. The sample belongs to a study of beta chain features in type 1 diabetes. Study-level findings and limits: Shortening that was moderate but significant affected the TCRB CDR3s of Type 1 diabetes patients in all four CD4+ subsets.

Trimming shortened V by 0 bases and J by 2 bases, and 17 bases separated the two germline ends. Germline CDR1 and CDR2: MNHNS and SASEGT. The CDR3 is made up of 18 amino acids. The sequenced template was cDNA made from the entire isolated RNA. Generated by immunoSEQ multiplex PCR, the TCRdb table keeps only in-frame clones and is missing some. The sample lists some 27,000 clones; less than 70% were seen once. The source is a woman under 40 with type 1 diabetes. Sequenced sample: Tregs from blood. The V gene is TRBV6-1, the J gene TRBJ1-5, with D uncertain. CDR3 sequence: CASSEAYFGIIGNQPQHF. CDR3 bases: TGTGCCAGCAGTGAAGCTTATTTCGGGATTATAGGCAATCAGCCCCAGCATTTT.